Listed below are T cell receptor beta chains from one sample, sequenced in a study of blood T cell repertoires in COVID-19. Sequencing was performed with immunoSEQ multiplex PCR; in TCRdb, only in-frame clones are kept and a portion is missing. The repertoire has around 130,000 clones, approximately 85% of them found once; the top ten carry about 2.9%. The specimen sequenced was peripheral blood. The receptors stem from a man over 45 with acute or convalescent COVID-19. The CDR3 runs from the conserved cysteine through the conserved F or W. The order of the fields is D gene, clone size, V gene, J gene, CDR3 protein, CDR3 DNA. A D gene is named only where the DNA matches it firmly. Rows may omit the clone size; those that give it use once, few, many or a size class.

>.|.|TRBV7-3|TRBJ2-7
CASSPGRGYEQYF
TGTGCCAGCAGCCCGGGCAGGGGCTACGAGCAGTACTTC
>.|few|TRBV28|TRBJ1-5
CASTPLRVHQPQHF
TGTGCCAGCACCCCCCTTCGGGTCCATCAGCCCCAGCATTTT
>TRBD2|few|TRBV7-6|TRBJ2-7
CASSFLLAGFLDF
TGTGCCAGCAGCTTTTTGCTAGCGGGATTTCTGGACTTC
>.|.|TRBV19|TRBJ1-2
CASTKTGRDGYTF
TGTGCCAGCACAAAAACAGGAAGGGATGGCTACACCTTC
>.|once|TRBV7-3|TRBJ2-2
CASSPGPPRGELFF
TGTGCCAGCAGCCCAGGGCCCCCCCGGGGGGAGCTGTTTTTT
>.|.|TRBV11-1|TRBJ1-2
CASSKQAANYGYTF
TGTGCCAGCAGCAAGCAGGCAGCTAACTATGGCTACACCTTC
>TRBD1|.|TRBV28|TRBJ2-5
CASSSPDRATETQYF
TGTGCCAGCAGTTCACCCGACAGGGCTACGGAGACCCAGTACTTC
>TRBD2|.|TRBV7-6|TRBJ2-1
CASSLVFSSSGGGNEQFF
TGTGCCAGCAGCTTAGTTTTTTCGTCTAGCGGGGGGGGCAATGAGCAGTTCTTC
>.|.|TRBV2|TRBJ2-7
CASRREEETYEQYF
TGTGCCAGCAGACGCGAAGAGGAGACCTACGAGCAGTACTTC
>TRBD1|.|TRBV5-4|TRBJ1-3
CASSLGVTGESGNTIYF
TGTGCCAGCAGCTTGGGGGTTACAGGGGAATCTGGAAACACCATATATTTT
>.|.|TRBV7-8|TRBJ1-1
CASSLELLNTEAFF
TGTGCCAGCAGCTTAGAACTCCTGAACACTGAAGCTTTCTTT
>.|.|TRBV15|TRBJ2-1
CATSRAQGGYNEQFF
TGTGCCACCAGCAGAGCGCAGGGAGGCTACAATGAGCAGTTCTTC
>TRBD1|.|TRBV19|TRBJ1-3
CASTWTGDGNTIYF
TGTGCCAGTACATGGACAGGGGACGGAAACACCATATATTTT
>TRBD1|.|TRBV13|TRBJ2-7
CASSLEGQGRYEQYF
TGTGCCAGCAGCTTAGAGGGACAGGGAAGGTACGAGCAGTACTTC
>TRBD2|.|TRBV9|TRBJ2-1
CASTGSGSYNEQFF
TGTGCCAGCACGGGTAGCGGGAGTTACAATGAGCAGTTCTTC
>TRBD2|.|TRBV10-1|TRBJ2-7
CASSESGLAADEQYF
TGCGCCAGCAGTGAGTCAGGCCTAGCGGCGGACGAGCAGTACTTC
>TRBD1|.|TRBV10-2|TRBJ1-2
CASSPGTGGLAFYGYTF
TGCGCCAGCAGTCCAGGGACAGGGGGATTAGCTTTCTATGGCTACACCTTC
>TRBD2|few|TRBV11-2|TRBJ2-2
CASSLMNSGGGELFF
TGTGCCAGCAGCTTAATGAATTCGGGGGGCGGGGAGCTGTTTTTT
>.|.|TRBV25-1|TRBJ2-7
CASSSGGSYEQYF
TGTGCCAGCAGTTCCGGGGGTTCCTACGAGCAGTACTTC
>.|.|TRBV25-1|TRBJ2-2
CASSTGSNTGELFF
TGTGCCAGCAGTACAGGGTCGAACACCGGGGAGCTGTTTTTT
>.|.|TRBV3-1/TRBV3-2|TRBJ1-2
CASSQDRVFNYGYTF
TGTGCCAGCAGCCAAGATCGGGTCTTTAACTATGGCTACACCTTC
>.|.|TRBV7-9|TRBJ1-5
CASQSDISYNQPQHF
TGTGCCAGCCAATCGGACATTAGTTACAATCAGCCCCAGCATTTT
>.|.|TRBV29-1|TRBJ2-7
CSVEDRLYEQYF
TGCAGCGTTGAAGATCGTCTATACGAGCAGTACTTC
>.|.|TRBV5-1|TRBJ2-1
CASSLRSGYNEQFF
TGCGCCAGCAGCTTGAGGTCAGGGTACAATGAGCAGTTCTTC
>.|.|TRBV24-1|TRBJ1-2
CATSDFKGRWYGYTF
TGTGCCACCAGTGATTTTAAAGGGAGATGGTATGGCTACACCTTC
>TRBD1|.|TRBV5-6|TRBJ1-6
CASSGQGRSYNSPLHF
TGTGCCAGCAGCGGACAGGGCCGCTCCTATAATTCACCCCTCCACTTT
>.|.|TRBV24-1|TRBJ2-7
CATSDPLAKGHSEQYF
TGTGCCACCAGTGATCCTCTAGCCAAGGGACATTCCGAGCAGTACTTC
>.|.|TRBV7-8|TRBJ1-2
CASSLAAPSYGYTF
TGTGCCAGCAGCTTAGCCGCGCCTTCCTATGGCTACACCTTC
>TRBD1|few|TRBV2|TRBJ1-5
CASSDRTGGVNKPQHF
TGTGCCAGCAGCGACCGGACAGGGGGCGTAAATAAGCCCCAGCATTTT
>.|.|TRBV5-8|TRBJ1-5
CASSFRQALNQPQHF
TGTGCCAGCAGCTTTCGCCAGGCTCTCAATCAGCCCCAGCATTTT
>TRBD2|.|TRBV10-3|TRBJ2-7
CAISESTSGPSYEQYF
TGTGCCATCAGTGAGTCGACTAGCGGGCCTTCCTACGAGCAGTACTTC
>TRBD1|few|TRBV28|TRBJ1-2
CASSLLGQINYGYTF
TGTGCCAGCAGTTTATTGGGACAGATTAACTATGGCTACACCTTC
>TRBD1|.|TRBV6-1|TRBJ2-7
CASSEGTGGWKYF
TGTGCCAGCAGTGAAGGGACAGGGGGCTGGAAGTACTTC
>.|.|TRBV5-1|TRBJ2-5
CASSLDATEAQYF
TGCGCCAGCAGCTTGGACGCCACCGAGGCCCAGTACTTC
>.|.|TRBV9|TRBJ2-3
CASSRTGGDTQYF
TGTGCCAGCAGCAGAACCGGAGGGGATACGCAGTATTTT
>.|.|TRBV19|TRBJ1-5
CASSIIGQPQHF
TGTGCCAGTAGTATAATCGGTCAGCCCCAGCATTTT
>TRBD1|.|TRBV5-1|TRBJ2-7
CASSLRKDRVGGEQYF
TGCGCCAGCAGCTTGCGGAAGGACAGGGTCGGAGGCGAGCAGTACTTC
>TRBD1|few|TRBV30|TRBJ1-2
CAWSAPDRGHYGYTF
TGTGCCTGGAGTGCGCCCGACAGGGGCCACTATGGCTACACCTTC
>TRBD2|few|TRBV4-1|TRBJ2-7
CASSQDGRGRVEGF
TGCGCCAGCAGCCAAGACGGTAGAGGGAGGGTGGAGGGCTTC
>TRBD2|.|TRBV5-1|TRBJ2-1
CASSLATGGRHGEQFF
TGCGCCAGCAGCTTGGCGACGGGAGGGCGCCATGGTGAGCAGTTCTTC